A single sample gave rise to the 4 T cell receptor beta chains below, sequenced in a study of shared clonotypes between healthy human individuals. Sequenced by immunoSEQ multiplex PCR; TCRdb stores in-frame clones only, minus some. The table records about 680,000 clones, just over 90% of them present only once. CD45RO-negative CD8 cells positively selected for CCR7 made up the naive population, which excluded terminally differentiated effector memory CD45RA+ cells. The specimen was naive CD8+ T cells sorted from blood. The source is a man aged 25 to 45 in good health.

This chain connects TRBV19 to TRBJ1-1; 10 nucleotides line up with TRBD1. The CDR3 is made up of 14 amino acids. The V segment lost 4 bases and the J segment 5 bases; nucleotides outside the gene matches: 4. Germline CDR1 reads LNHDA; CDR2 reads SQIVND (reference sequence). CDR3 bases: TGTGCCAGTAGTACCTGGGACAGGGGTACTGAAGCTTTCTTT. Translation gives CASSTWDRGTEAFF.

The chain has TRBV15 and TRBJ1-4; TRBD1 is a possible D gene (5 bases). From germline, CDR1 is LNHNV and CDR2 YYDKDF (reference sequence). The CDR3 has 18 amino acids. With 0 bases removed from V and 5 bases from J, the gap between germline ends came to 19 bases. The CDR3 nucleotides read TGTGCCACCAGCAGAGAGGGATTAGAGGAGGGGTCAAATGAAAAACTGTTTTTT. The encoded protein is CATSREGLEEGSNEKLFF.

The rearrangement links TRBV11-2 to TRBJ2-3; possible D gene TRBD2, 6 bases. The CDR3 contains 16 residues. The V and J ends lost 7 bases and 4 bases respectively, with 21 bases between them. From germline, CDR1 is SGHAT and CDR2 FQNNGV. CDR3 DNA: TGTGCCAGCACCCTTGGGAGGAGGGACGTGGCAGATACGCAGTATTTT. Protein: CASTLGRRDVADTQYF. Filled out from reference TRBV11-2 and TRBJ2-3, the complete variable domain reads EAGVAQSPRYKIIEKRQSVAFWCNPISGHATLYWYQQILGQGPKLLIQFQNNGVVDDSQLPKDRFSAERLKGVDSTLKIQPAKLEDSAVYLCASTLGRRDVADTQYFGPGTRLTVL.

A word on this clone: The junction departs from the called germline gene at one end, perhaps through a read error. This chain links TRBV7-7 with TRBJ2-5; TRBD1 is a possible D gene (7 bases). The CDR3 is 16 residues long. The germline V gene has CDR1 SSHAT and CDR2 FNYEAQ (reference sequence). CDR3 sequence: CASSLGAAGGLETQYF. The CDR3 bases are TGTGCTAGCAGCTTAGGAGCGGCAGGGGGGCTGGAGACCCAGTACTTC.